This is a list of T cell receptor beta chains from one sample in a study of control samples from healthy donors and cancer patients. Generated by immunoSEQ multiplex PCR, the TCRdb table keeps only in-frame clones and is missing some. This table has about 140,000 clones, 94% appearing once. The sequencing input was blood. These TCRs come from a middle-aged man in good health. The CDR3 runs from the conserved cysteine through the conserved F or W. Fields, in order: clone size, V gene, D gene, J gene, CDR3 protein, CDR3 DNA. The D gene is left open where the match is weak. The listing skips clone size in some rows; elsewhere it reads once, few, many or a size class.

.,TRBV6-5,TRBD1,TRBJ1-1,CASREGTATWTEAFF,TGTGCCAGCAGGGAGGGGACAGCCACGTGGACTGAAGCTTTCTTT
.,TRBV28,.,TRBJ1-1,CASSSRDGSFAEAFF,TGTGCCAGCAGTTCCCGGGACGGATCGTTCGCTGAAGCTTTCTTT
.,TRBV24-1,.,TRBJ1-6,CATSDLGTPFRGGSPLHF,TGTGCCACCAGTGATTTGGGGACCCCATTCCGCGGTGGTTCACCCCTCCACTTT
.,TRBV5-1,.,TRBJ2-7,CASSFESGLTYEQYF,TGCGCCAGCAGCTTTGAGTCAGGGCTGACCTACGAGCAGTACTTC
once,TRBV27,TRBD1,TRBJ1-6,CASKPQGANSPLHF,TGTGCCAGCAAACCACAGGGGGCTAATTCACCCCTCCACTTT
.,TRBV5-1,.,TRBJ2-3,CASSPGTRWADTQYF,TGCGCCAGCAGCCCGGGCACTCGGTGGGCAGATACGCAGTATTTT
.,TRBV6-5,.,TRBJ1-1,CASNGRNTEAFF,TGTGCCAGCAATGGGAGGAACACTGAAGCTTTCTTT
.,TRBV19,.,TRBJ1-2,CASSMGTFNYGYTF,TGTGCCAGTAGTATGGGAACTTTTAACTATGGCTACACCTTC
.,TRBV7-3,.,TRBJ2-3,CASSLWIPDTQYF,TGTGCCAGCAGCTTGTGGATCCCAGATACGCAGTATTTT
.,TRBV9,TRBD2,TRBJ2-2,CASSAPASGLNTGELFF,TGTGCCAGCAGCGCCCCAGCTAGCGGGTTAAACACCGGGGAGCTGTTTTTT
.,TRBV7-6,TRBD1,TRBJ2-1,CASSARPGTGFREQFF,TGTGCCAGCAGCGCCCGTCCCGGGACAGGGTTCCGGGAGCAGTTCTTC
once,TRBV25-1,.,TRBJ2-7,CASSGRQTAYEQYF,TGTGCCAGCAGTGGTCGACAAACGGCCTACGAGCAGTACTTC
.,TRBV28,.,TRBJ2-7,CASSPRSSYEQYF,TGTGCCAGCAGTCCCCGGAGCTCCTACGAGCAGTACTTC
.,TRBV7-7,.,TRBJ2-1,CASSLGLADGSEQFF,TGTGCTAGCAGCTTAGGGCTCGCGGACGGCAGTGAGCAGTTCTTC
.,TRBV24-1,.,TRBJ2-3,CATSDKRGGPSRTDTQYF,TGTGCCACCAGCGATAAAAGGGGGGGCCCAAGTCGCACAGATACGCAGTATTTT
.,TRBV9,.,TRBJ1-5,CASSGGGGNQPQHF,TGTGCCAGCAGCGGAGGGGGGGGCAATCAGCCCCAGCATTTT
.,TRBV4-1,TRBD2,TRBJ2-5,CASSHLLLAGETQYF,TGCGCCAGCAGCCACCTCCTACTAGCGGGGGAGACCCAGTACTTC
.,TRBV7-2,TRBD1,TRBJ1-5,CASSTGAFGNQPQHF,TGTGCCAGCAGCACAGGGGCGTTTGGCAATCAGCCCCAGCATTTT
.,TRBV9,TRBD1,TRBJ1-5,CASSVGCRGNQPQHF,TGTGCCAGCAGCGTAGGGTGCAGGGGGAATCAGCCCCAGCATTTT
once,TRBV15,.,TRBJ1-6,CATRGETGSPLHF,TGTGCCACAAGGGGGGAAACGGGGTCACCCCTCCACTTT
.,TRBV10-3,.,TRBJ1-5,CAISDLEEPNQPQHF,TGTGCCATCAGTGACCTCGAAGAGCCCAATCAGCCCCAGCATTTT